This T cell receptor beta chain was documented in a study of shared clonotypes between healthy human individuals. Using immunoSEQ multiplex PCR, the repertoire was profiled, and TCRdb retains in-frame clones only, with some absent. The repertoire consists of 700,000 to 950,000 clones, with roughly 96% occurring once and the leading ten covering less than 0.3%. CDR3 length: 17 amino acids. V was clipped by 0 bases and J by 3 bases; unmatched bases: 7. CDR1 and CDR2 from the germline V gene are MRHNA and SNTAGT. CD45RO-negative, CCR7-selected cells formed the naive CD8 fraction, which excluded terminally differentiated effector memory CD45RA+ cells.

This clonotype was obtained from a man in his thirties or forties in good health. The rearrangement joins TRBV6-4 to TRBJ2-2; 7 bases map to TRBD2. What was sequenced was naive CD8+ T cells sorted from blood. The CDR3 DNA is TGTGCCAGCAGTGACTCTCGTGGGAGGGGTCACACCGGGGAGCTGTTTTTT. Protein product: CASSDSRGRGHTGELFF.